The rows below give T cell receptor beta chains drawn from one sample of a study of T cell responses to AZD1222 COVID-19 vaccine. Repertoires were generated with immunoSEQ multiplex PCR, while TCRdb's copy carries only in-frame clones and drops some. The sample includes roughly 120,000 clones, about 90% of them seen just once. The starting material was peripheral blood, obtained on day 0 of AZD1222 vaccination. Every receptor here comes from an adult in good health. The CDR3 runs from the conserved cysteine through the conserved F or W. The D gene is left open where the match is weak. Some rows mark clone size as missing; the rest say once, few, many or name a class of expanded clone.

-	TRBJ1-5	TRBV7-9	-	CASSLDKGNQPQHF	TGTGCCAGCAGCCTGGACAAGGGCAATCAGCCCCAGCATTTT
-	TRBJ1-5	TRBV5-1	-	CASSTGIGNQPQHF	TGCGCCAGCAGCACAGGGATTGGCAATCAGCCCCAGCATTTT
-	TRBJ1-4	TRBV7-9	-	CASSLGSTTNEKLFF	TGTGCCAGCAGCTTGGGGAGTACAACTAATGAAAAACTGTTTTTT
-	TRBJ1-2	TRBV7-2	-	CASSLGGGRGYGYTF	TGTGCCAGCAGCTTAGGAGGGGGGCGCGGCTATGGCTACACCTTC
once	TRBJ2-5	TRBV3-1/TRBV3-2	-	CASSQDGTRPGTQYF	TGTGCCAGCAGCCAAGATGGAACACGCCCAGGGACCCAGTACTTC
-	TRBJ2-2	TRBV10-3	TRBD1	CAIGQGAHSGELFF	TGTGCCATAGGACAGGGGGCGCATTCCGGGGAGCTGTTTTTT
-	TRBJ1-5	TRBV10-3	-	CAIRAGLEGNQPQHF	TGTGCCATCAGGGCGGGACTGGAAGGGAATCAGCCCCAGCATTTT
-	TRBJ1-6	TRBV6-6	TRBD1	CASSYLETGGPLHF	TGTGCCAGCAGTTACCTCGAAACAGGGGGACCCCTCCACTTT
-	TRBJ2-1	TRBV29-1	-	CSDDGGDAHNEQFF	TGCAGCGACGATGGGGGAGATGCGCACAATGAGCAGTTCTTC
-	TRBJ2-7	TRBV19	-	CASSMMKTSSYEQYF	TGTGCCAGTAGTATGATGAAGACTAGCTCCTACGAGCAGTACTTC
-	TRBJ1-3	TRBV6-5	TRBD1	CASSYSPSDRMAYF	TGTGCCAGCAGTTACTCTCCGTCGGACAGGATGGCGTATTTT
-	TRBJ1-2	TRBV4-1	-	CASSPQAGGGNYGYTF	TGCGCCAGCAGCCCCCAGGCCGGAGGGGGAAACTATGGCTACACCTTC
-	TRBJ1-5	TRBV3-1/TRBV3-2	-	CASSRRGGNQPQHF	TGTGCCAGCAGCCGCAGGGGAGGCAATCAGCCCCAGCATTTT
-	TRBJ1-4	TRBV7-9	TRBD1	CASSPRTGNEKLFF	TGTGCCAGCAGCCCACGGACAGGGAATGAAAAACTGTTTTTT
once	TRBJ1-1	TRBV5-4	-	CASSLAEGFGAFF	TGTGCCAGCAGCTTGGCCGAGGGGTTCGGAGCTTTCTTT
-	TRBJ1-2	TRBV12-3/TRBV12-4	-	CASSPSVFYGYTF	TGTGCCAGCAGTCCCAGCGTATTCTATGGCTACACCTTC
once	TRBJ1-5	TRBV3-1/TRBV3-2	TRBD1	CASSLRTGQGQPQHF	TGTGCCAGCAGCCTGCGGACAGGGCAAGGGCAGCCCCAGCATTTT
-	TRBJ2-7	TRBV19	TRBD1	CASSTDRGLPYYEQYF	TGTGCCAGTAGTACGGACAGGGGGCTTCCTTATTACGAGCAGTACTTC
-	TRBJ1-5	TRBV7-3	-	CASSLTPGNQPQHF	TGTGCCAGCAGCTTAACTCCCGGGAATCAGCCCCAGCATTTT
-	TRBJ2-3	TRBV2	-	CASIPPGADTQYF	TGTGCCAGCATACCCCCAGGGGCAGATACGCAGTATTTT
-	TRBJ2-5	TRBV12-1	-	CASSPGNSGASGLQETQYF	TGTGCCAGCAGCCCGGGGAATTCGGGGGCTAGCGGGCTACAAGAGACCCAGTACTTC
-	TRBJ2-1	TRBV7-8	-	CASSFRGVSYNEQFF	TGTGCCAGCAGCTTTAGAGGGGTCTCCTACAATGAGCAGTTCTTC
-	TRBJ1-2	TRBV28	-	CASRSQGYESGGYTF	TGTGCCAGCAGATCCCAAGGTTACGAAAGTGGGGGCTACACCTTC
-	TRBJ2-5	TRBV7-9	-	CASTPAGETQYF	TGTGCCAGCACTCCCGCCGGGGAGACCCAGTACTTC
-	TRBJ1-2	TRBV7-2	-	CASSLVADGGHGYTF	TGTGCCAGCAGCTTAGTAGCCGATGGGGGCCATGGCTACACCTTC
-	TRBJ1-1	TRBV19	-	CASIEATEAFF	TGTGCCAGTATAGAGGCCACTGAAGCTTTCTTT
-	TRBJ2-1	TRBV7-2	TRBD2	CASSLTSGVYNEQFF	TGTGCCAGCAGCTTAACTAGCGGGGTATACAATGAGCAGTTCTTC